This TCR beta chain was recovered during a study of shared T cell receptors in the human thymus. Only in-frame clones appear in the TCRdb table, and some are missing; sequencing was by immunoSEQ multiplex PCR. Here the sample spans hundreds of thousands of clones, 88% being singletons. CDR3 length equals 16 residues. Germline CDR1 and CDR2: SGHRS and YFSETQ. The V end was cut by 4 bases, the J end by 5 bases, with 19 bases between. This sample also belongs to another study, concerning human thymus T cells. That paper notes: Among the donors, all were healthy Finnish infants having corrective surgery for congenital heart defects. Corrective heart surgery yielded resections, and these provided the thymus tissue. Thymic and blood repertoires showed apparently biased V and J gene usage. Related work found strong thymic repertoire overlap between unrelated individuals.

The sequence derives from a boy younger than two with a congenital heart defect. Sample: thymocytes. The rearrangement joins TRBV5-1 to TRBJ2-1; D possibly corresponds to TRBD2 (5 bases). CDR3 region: CASSVLGSSDDNEQFF. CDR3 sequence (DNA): TGCGCCAGCAGCGTACTAGGTAGCTCGGACGACAATGAGCAGTTCTTC.